Given below is one T cell receptor beta chain in context. This clonotype was counted a few times. The specificity of this receptor is unknown. The record has no base qualities; no much larger clone is one base away. This entry belongs to a study of T cells after yellow fever vaccination (dated by TCRdb to the late 2010s). About the study as a whole: The SMART-Seq v4 Ultra Low Input RNA kit was used to prepare libraries from fractions with low cell numbers. To track T-cell clones before and after primary and booster YFV17D yellow fever vaccination, bulk TCR alpha and beta repertoires were sequenced longitudinally. Two healthy male donors, one aged 18 to 30 and one aged 30 to 39 years, were included in the cohort. Blood samples were taken at several timepoints before and after primary and secondary immunization, and bulk PBMC replicates and cell subsets were isolated. What the authors observed across the whole study: Most clones expanded after primary vaccination were re-detected after the booster (about 96% of CD4 and 88% of CD8), suggesting broad memory maintenance. Because only two donors were included in the study, the extent to which the findings can be generalized is limited. The secondary T-cell response was found to be weaker but faster than the primary response, with a peak reached on day 5 rather than on day 15. A small share of clonotypes occurred in both CD4 and CD8 compartments, likely arising from convergent recombination. FACS-sorted repertoires could contain abundant contaminating clonotypes from the bulk population, so computational filtering was required.

Synthesis of TCR cDNA relied on 5'RACE template switching, a step that introduced a universal primer site along with unique molecular identifiers. cDNA synthesis was primed from both the TCR alpha and TCR beta constant segments. Libraries were amplified in two PCR steps, with sample barcodes and sequencing adapters added in the second step. Sequencing of libraries was done on Illumina HiSeq 2500 (2x100 bp) or NovaSeq (2x150 bp). As for how the authors treated the data: Demultiplexing of reads and collapsing into UMI consensus sequences were performed with MIGEC, and V(D)J alignment was carried out with MiXCR. Using edgeR on replicate PBMC samples, clonotypes were called vaccine-responding if FDR was below 0.01 and the log2 fold change was above 5 up to day 15. Each bulk clonotype received a CD4 or CD8 identity based on whether the sequenced CD4 or CD8 repertoire contained that clonotype at higher abundance. TCRdb ran its own pipeline on the public reads, namely fastp trimming at Q25 and MiXCR clone calling, and kept in-frame beta chains. One record per CDR3 amino acid sequence lists the most common genes and DNA. The V and J calls shown here were made by TCRdb, not taken from the authors' results. This sample comprises 300,000 or so distinct CDR3 sequences, approximately 12% of them detected only once. Less than 0.55% of the sample goes to the ten largest clones.

V lost 1 base and J lost 5 bases, and the count of bases not matched to a germline gene is 3. Inclusive of the bounding cysteine and phenylalanine, the CDR3 is 15 residues long. Kept here is only the CDR3 DNA, which spans 45 bases and is read in frame from base 1. This sample's treatment or condition label indicates: live attenuated yellow fever vaccine strain. PBMCs were isolated from peripheral blood using a standard Ficoll-Paque protocol. Dynabeads CD4 and CD8 positive selection kits were used to isolate the CD4 and CD8 T-cell fractions. TriZol was used to extract RNA from bulk PBMCs, CD4 and CD8 fractions, and dextramer-positive and dextramer-negative fractions.

Here the chain combines TRBV12-3 or TRBV12-4 and TRBJ2-7, with TRBD1 matching 12 junction bases. This sample comprised CD4+ T cells sorted from PBMCs, obtained 45 days after the yellow fever booster vaccination. The TCR comes from a man under 40 who received the YFV17D yellow fever vaccine. CDR3 sequence: CASSLDGTGGDEQYF. The DNA reads as follows: TGTGCCAGCAGTTTAGACGGGACAGGGGGCGACGAGCAGTACTTC.